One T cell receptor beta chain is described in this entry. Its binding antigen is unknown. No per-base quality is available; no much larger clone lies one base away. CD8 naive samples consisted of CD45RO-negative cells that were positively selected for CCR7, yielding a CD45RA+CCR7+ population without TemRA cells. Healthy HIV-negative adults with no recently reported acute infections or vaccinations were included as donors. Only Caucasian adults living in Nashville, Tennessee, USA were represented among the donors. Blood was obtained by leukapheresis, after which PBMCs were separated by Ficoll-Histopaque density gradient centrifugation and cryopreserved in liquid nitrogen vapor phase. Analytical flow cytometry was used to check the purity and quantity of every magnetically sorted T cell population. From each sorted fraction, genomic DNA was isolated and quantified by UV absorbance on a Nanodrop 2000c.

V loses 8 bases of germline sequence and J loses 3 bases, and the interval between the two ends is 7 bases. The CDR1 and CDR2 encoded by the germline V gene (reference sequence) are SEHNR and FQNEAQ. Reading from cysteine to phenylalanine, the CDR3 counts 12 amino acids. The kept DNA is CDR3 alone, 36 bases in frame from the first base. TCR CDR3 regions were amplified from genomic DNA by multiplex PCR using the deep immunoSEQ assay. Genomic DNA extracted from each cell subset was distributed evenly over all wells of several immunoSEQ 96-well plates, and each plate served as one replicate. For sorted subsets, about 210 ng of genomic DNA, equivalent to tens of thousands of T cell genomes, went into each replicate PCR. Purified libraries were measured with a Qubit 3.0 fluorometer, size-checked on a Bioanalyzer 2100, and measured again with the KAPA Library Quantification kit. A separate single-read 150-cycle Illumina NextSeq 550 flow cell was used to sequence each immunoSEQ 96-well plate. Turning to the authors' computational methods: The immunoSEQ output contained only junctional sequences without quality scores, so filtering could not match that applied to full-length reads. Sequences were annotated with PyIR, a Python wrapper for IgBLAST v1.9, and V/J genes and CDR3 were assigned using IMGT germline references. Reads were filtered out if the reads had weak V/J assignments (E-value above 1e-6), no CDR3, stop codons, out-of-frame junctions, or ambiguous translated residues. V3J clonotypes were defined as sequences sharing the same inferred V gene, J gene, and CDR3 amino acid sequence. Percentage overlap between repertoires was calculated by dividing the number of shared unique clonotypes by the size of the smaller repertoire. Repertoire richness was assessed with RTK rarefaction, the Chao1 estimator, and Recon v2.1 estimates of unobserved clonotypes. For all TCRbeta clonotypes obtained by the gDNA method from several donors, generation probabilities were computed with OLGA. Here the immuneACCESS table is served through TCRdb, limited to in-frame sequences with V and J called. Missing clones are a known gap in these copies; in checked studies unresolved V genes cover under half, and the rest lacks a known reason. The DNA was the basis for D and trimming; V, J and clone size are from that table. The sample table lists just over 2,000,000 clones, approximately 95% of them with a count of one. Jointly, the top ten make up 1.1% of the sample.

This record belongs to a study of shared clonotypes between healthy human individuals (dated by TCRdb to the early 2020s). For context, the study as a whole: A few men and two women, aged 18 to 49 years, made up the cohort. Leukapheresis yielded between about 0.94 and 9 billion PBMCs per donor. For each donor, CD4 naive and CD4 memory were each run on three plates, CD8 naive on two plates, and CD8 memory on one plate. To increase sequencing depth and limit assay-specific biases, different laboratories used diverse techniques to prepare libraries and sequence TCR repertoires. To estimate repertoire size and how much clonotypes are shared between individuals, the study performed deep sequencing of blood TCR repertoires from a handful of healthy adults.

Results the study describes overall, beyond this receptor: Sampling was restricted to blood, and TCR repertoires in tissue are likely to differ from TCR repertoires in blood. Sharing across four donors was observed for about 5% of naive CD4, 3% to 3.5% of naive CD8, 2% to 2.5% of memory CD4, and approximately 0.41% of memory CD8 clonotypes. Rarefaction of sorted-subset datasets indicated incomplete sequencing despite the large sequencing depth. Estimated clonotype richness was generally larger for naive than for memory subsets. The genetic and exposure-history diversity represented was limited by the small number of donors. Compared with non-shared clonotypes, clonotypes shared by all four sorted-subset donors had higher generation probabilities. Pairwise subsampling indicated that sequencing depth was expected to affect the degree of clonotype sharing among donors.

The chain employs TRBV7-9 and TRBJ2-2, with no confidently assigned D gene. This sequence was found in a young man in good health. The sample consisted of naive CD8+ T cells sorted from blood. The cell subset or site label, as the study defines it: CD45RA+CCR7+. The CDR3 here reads CASELDTGELFF. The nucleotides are TGTGCCAGCGAGCTGGACACCGGGGAGCTGTTTTTT.